This TCR beta chain emerged from a study of control samples from healthy donors and cancer patients. This clone is a singleton in its sample. Germline loops: CDR1 SGDLS, CDR2 YYNGEE. The length of the CDR3 is 15 residues. J lost 5 bases, V lost 2 bases, and 7 bases had no gene match. Repertoires were generated with immunoSEQ multiplex PCR, while TCRdb's copy carries only in-frame clones and drops some. This table holds almost 90,000 clones, around nine tenths found once. This clonotype was obtained from a man younger than 45 in good health. Sequenced sample: blood. This sequence joins TRBV9 and TRBJ2-1, with TRBD1 matching over 7 bases. This CDR3 reads CASSVGQGVNNEQFF. DNA of the CDR3: TGTGCCAGCAGCGTCGGCCAGGGGGTTAACAATGAGCAGTTCTTC. The full variable domain, with the rest looked up from reference TRBV9 and TRBJ2-1, is DSGVTQTPKHLITATGQRVTLRCSPRSGDLSVYWYQQSLDQGLQFLIQYYNGEERAKGNILERFSAQQFPDLHSELNLSSLELGDSALYFCASSVGQGVNNEQFFGPGTRLTVL.